This T cell receptor beta chain was captured by sequencing in a study of CD8+ T cells in alopecia areata. Study conclusions and caveats: A large proportion of expanded lesional clones were detected persisting in scalp and blood during tofacitinib. Scalp clonality decreased significantly with tofacitinib, and so did expanded CD8+ clones among the top 100.

Treatment reported: oral pan-JAK inhibitor, 5-10 mg twice daily. Germline assignment: CDR1 GTSNPN and CDR2 SVGIG (reference sequence). The length of the CDR3 is 15 residues. V was trimmed by 4 bases and J by 4 bases, leaving 19 bases between them. Extraction of RNA preceded its reverse transcription into cDNA, which served as the sequencing template. Only in-frame clones appear in the TCRdb table, and some are missing; sequencing was by immunoSEQ multiplex PCR. The sample has approximately 170,000 clones, 55% to 75% seen once. Comment on this clone: The antigen is not known.

This specimen was CD4+ T cells sorted from blood, taken at week 24, from a patient treated with tofacitinib. The receptor was derived from a human donor with alopecia areata. V is TRBV30 and J is TRBJ1-2; tentatively, D is TRBD1 (5 bases). This chain's CDR3 is CAWTQQPPGTYGYTF. The CDR3 region has the DNA TGTGCCTGGACCCAACAACCGCCCGGGACCTATGGCTACACCTTC. Full variable domain (rest looked up from reference TRBV30 and TRBJ1-2): SQTIHQWPATLVQPVGSPLSLECTVEGTSNPNLYWYRQAAGRGLQLLFYSVGIGQISSEVPQNLSASRPQDRQFILSSKKLLLSDSGFYLCAWTQQPPGTYGYTFGSGTRLTVV.